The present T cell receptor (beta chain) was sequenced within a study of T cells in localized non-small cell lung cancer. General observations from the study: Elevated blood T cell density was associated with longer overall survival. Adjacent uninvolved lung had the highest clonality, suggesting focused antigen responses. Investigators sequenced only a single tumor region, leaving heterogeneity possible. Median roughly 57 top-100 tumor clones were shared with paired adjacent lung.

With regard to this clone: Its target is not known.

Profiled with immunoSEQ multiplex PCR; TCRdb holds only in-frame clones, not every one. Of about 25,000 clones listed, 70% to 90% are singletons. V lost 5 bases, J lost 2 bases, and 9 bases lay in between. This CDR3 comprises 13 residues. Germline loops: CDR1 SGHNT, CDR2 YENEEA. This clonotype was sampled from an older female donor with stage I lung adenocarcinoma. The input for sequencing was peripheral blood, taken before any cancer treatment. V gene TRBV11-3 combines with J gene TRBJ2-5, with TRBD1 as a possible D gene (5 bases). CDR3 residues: CASSPGQQETQYF. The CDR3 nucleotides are TGTGCCAGCAGCCCAGGGCAGCAAGAGACCCAGTACTTC.